This T cell receptor beta chain was sequenced for a study of blood T cell repertoires in COVID-19. The germline V gene encodes CDR1 MDHEN and CDR2 SYDVKM. CDR3 length: 16 amino acids. Trimming stripped 3 bases from V and 2 bases from J, with 16 bases between. Original processing notes: Reference gene primer amplification gave estimated nucleated cell counts. Data came from immunoSEQ multiplex PCR; TCRdb stores just in-frame clones and leaves some out. The V and J calls and clone size are taken from that table; D and trimming were inferred from the DNA. The sample has about 120,000 clones, around nine tenths seen once.

The material sequenced was peripheral blood. V is TRBV28 and J is TRBJ1-1; D may be TRBD1 (6 bases). This TCR was recovered from a human donor with acute or convalescent COVID-19. The donor label of this sample is uncertain. CDR3 sequence: CASSFPPRTVNTEAFF. CDR3 in DNA: TGTGCCAGCAGTTTCCCCCCTAGGACAGTCAACACTGAAGCTTTCTTT.